These 9 T cell receptor beta chains share one sample of origin, sequenced in a study of blood T cell repertoires in COVID-19. Measured with immunoSEQ multiplex PCR; TCRdb has only the in-frame clones, and not every one. This table holds about 330,000 clones, roughly 90% found once. The source material was PBMCs or T cells enriched from blood (not recorded which). Receptor source: a young woman who had recovered from COVID-19.

This chain connects TRBV7-2 to TRBJ2-7; 7 nucleotides line up with TRBD2. The V and J ends lost 5 bases and 0 bases, in that order; junction bases with no gene match: 7. There are 15 residues in the CDR3. Germline V gene sequence: CDR1 SGHTA, CDR2 FQGNSA. CDR3 sequence: CASSPRPGGSYEQYF. CDR3 coding DNA: TGTGCCAGCAGCCCCCGGCCGGGAGGCTCCTACGAGCAGTACTTC.

The gene calls are TRBV19 and TRBJ2-5; TRBD2 matches at 10 bases. The V and J ends lost 3 bases and 2 bases, in that order; junction bases with no gene match: 15. CDR1 and CDR2 (germline): LNHDA, SQIVND (reference sequence). The CDR3 loop spans 19 amino acids. CDR3 nucleotides: TGTGCCAGTAGTATGCGGGTCTTTGGGCGGACTAGCGGTCAAGAGACCCAGTACTTC. This encodes CASSMRVFGRTSGQETQYF. Based on the CDR3 plus reference TRBV19 and TRBJ2-5, the full variable domain is DGGITQSPKYLFRKEGQNVTLSCEQNLNHDAMYWYRQDPGQGLRLIYYSQIVNDFQKGDIAEGYSVSREKKESFPLTVTSAQKNPTAFYLCASSMRVFGRTSGQETQYFGPGTRLLVL.

The rearrangement joins TRBV28 to TRBJ1-1, with D possibly TRBD1 on 5 matching bases. The V end was cut by 3 bases, the J end by 0 bases, with 11 bases between. Germline CDR1 is MDHEN and CDR2 is SYDVKM. This CDR3 spans 15 amino acids. CDR3 nucleotide sequence: TGTGCCAGCAGTTTTTACCGGACAATGAACACTGAAGCTTTCTTT. Encoded protein: CASSFYRTMNTEAFF. The full variable domain, in which reference TRBV28 and TRBJ1-1 provide the parts outside the CDR3, is DVKVTQSSRYLVKRTGEKVFLECVQDMDHENMFWYRQDPGLGLRLIYFSYDVKMKEKGDIPEGYSVSREKKERFSLILESASTNQTSMYLCASSFYRTMNTEAFFGQGTRLTVV.

This chain links TRBV13 with TRBJ2-3; no clear D gene. Trimming removed 5 bases from V and 5 bases from J, with 5 bases in between. CDR1 PRHDT and CDR2 FYEKMQ come from the germline V gene (reference sequence). The length of the CDR3 is 11 residues. The CDR3 sequence: CASSTGDTQYF. The DNA for the CDR3 is TGTGCCAGCAGCACGGGAGATACGCAGTATTTT.

This chain joins TRBV7-2 and TRBJ2-1; D is unresolved. Trimming shortened V by 7 bases and J by 7 bases, and 8 bases separated the two germline ends. Looked up from germline, CDR1 is SGHTA and CDR2 is FQGNSA. The CDR3 sequence is 11 residues long. The CDR3 protein is CASTQINEQFF. In nucleotides, the CDR3 is TGTGCCAGCACCCAGATTAATGAGCAGTTCTTC.

The V gene is TRBV7-9, the J gene TRBJ2-2, with 9 bases fitting TRBD2. This CDR3 spans 16 amino acids. J gave up 7 bases and V 0 bases, and 6 bases lay outside the gene matches. Germline V gene data show CDR1 as SEHNR and CDR2 as FQNEAQ (reference sequence). The CDR3 DNA reads TGTGCCAGCAGCTTAGCGGTTCTAGCGGGGCACGGGGAGCTGTTTTTT. Encoded protein: CASSLAVLAGHGELFF.

The chain uses TRBV9 and TRBJ2-2; D ambiguous. Trimming pared 0 bases from V and 7 bases from J, leaving 10 bases between. CDR3 length equals 14 residues. Germline CDR1 is SGDLS and CDR2 is YYNGEE. DNA of the CDR3: TGTGCCAGCAGCGTAGCATCTTCGGTCGGGGAGCTGTTTTTT. Its translation is CASSVASSVGELFF.

This chain links TRBV5-1 with TRBJ2-3, with D possibly being TRBD1 (5 bases). Germline V gives CDR1 SGHRS, CDR2 YFSETQ. CDR3 length equals 13 residues. The V gene lost 7 bases and the J gene lost 2 bases, with 11 bases spanning the gap. The CDR3 DNA follows: TGCGCCAGCTCCCTACAGGACACAGATACGCAGTATTTT. Its protein product is CASSLQDTDTQYF.

The V gene is TRBV13, the J gene TRBJ2-5; 7 bases fit TRBD1. V shed 4 bases and J 4 bases; nucleotides not matched to a gene: 6. This CDR3 is built from 14 residues. The germline V gene has CDR1 PRHDT and CDR2 FYEKMQ (reference sequence). This chain's CDR3 is CASSSQTGLETQYF. In DNA, the CDR3 is TGTGCCAGCAGCTCACAGACAGGGCTAGAGACCCAGTACTTC.